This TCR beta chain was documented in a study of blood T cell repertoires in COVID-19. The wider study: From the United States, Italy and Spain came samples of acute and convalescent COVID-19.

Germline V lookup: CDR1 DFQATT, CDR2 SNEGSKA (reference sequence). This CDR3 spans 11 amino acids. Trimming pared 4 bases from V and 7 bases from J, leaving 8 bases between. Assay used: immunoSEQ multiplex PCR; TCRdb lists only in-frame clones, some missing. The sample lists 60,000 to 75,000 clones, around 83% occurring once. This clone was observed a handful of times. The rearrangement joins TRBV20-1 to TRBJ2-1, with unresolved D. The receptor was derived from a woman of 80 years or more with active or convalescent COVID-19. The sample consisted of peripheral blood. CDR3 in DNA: TGCAGTGCTAACAAAAATAATGAGCAGTTCTTC. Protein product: CSANKNNEQFF.